Following are 16 T cell receptor beta chains from one sample sequenced in a study of T cells in Graves' hyperthyroidism and ophthalmopathy. TCR beta CDR3 sequences were amplified from RNA transcripts. The HTBI primer set served for first-round RT-PCR of the TCR CDR3. TCRdb redid the calling of the multiplex PCR reads with MiXCR, one entry per CDR3 protein. Seen here are about 300,000 distinct CDR3 sequences, roughly 17% observed once, and the top ten hold roughly 33%. The specimen was blood. The receptors stem from a man aged 25 to 45 with Graves' hyperthyroidism.

This clonotype appeared many times. The chain joins TRBV7-2 to TRBJ2-2; D unclear. The germline gives CDR1 SGHTA, CDR2 FQGNSA. V lost 2 bases and J 5 bases, leaving 6 bases between the germline ends. The CDR3 extends over 13 amino acids. The CDR3 DNA reads as TGTGCCAGCAGCTTATATAGTACCGGGGAGCTGTTTTTT. It codes for CASSLYSTGELFF.

V is TRBV20-1 and J is TRBJ1-4; D remains ambiguous. The V gene's germline CDR1 is DFQATT and CDR2 SNEGSKA (reference sequence). V gave up 1 base and J gave up 0 bases, with 9 bases separating them. The CDR3 is made up of 15 amino acids. The CDR3 is CSARAKGATNEKLFF. CDR3 DNA sequence: TGCAGTGCTAGAGCCAAGGGAGCAACTAATGAAAAACTGTTTTTT.

There are many counts of this clonotype. The J gene is TRBJ2-6, the V gene TRBV12-3 or TRBV12-4, with D unclear. CDR3 length: 14 amino acids. Between the trimmed V and J ends, which lost 3 bases and 0 bases, there was a span of 3 bases. The DNA of the CDR3 is TGTGCCAGCAGTTTGAGCTCTGGGGCCAACGTCCTGACTTTC. Encoded protein: CASSLSSGANVLTF.

The genes are TRBV4-1 and TRBJ2-7; no definite D call. This CDR3 is built from 12 residues. Trimming stripped 2 bases from V and 7 bases from J, with 9 bases between. Germline CDR1 is MGHRA and CDR2 is YSYEKL. In DNA form, the CDR3 reads TGCGCCAGCAGCCAACCCGTCGGGGAGCAGTACTTC. Translation: CASSQPVGEQYF.

Ten or more counts support this clonotype. The rearrangement joins TRBV30 to TRBJ2-3, with 14 bases identical to TRBD2. Germline CDR1 reads GTSNPN; CDR2 reads SVGIG (reference sequence). V was pared by 3 bases and J by 2 bases, with 7 bases of the junction left unmatched. The CDR3 sequence is 17 residues long. The DNA for the CDR3 is TGTGCCTGGAGGATGACTAGCGGGAGGGGCGCCACAGATACGCAGTATTTT. Amino acids: CAWRMTSGRGATDTQYF.

The rearrangement uses TRBV20-1 and TRBJ2-1; 11 bases align to TRBD2. This CDR3 region has 13 residues. V was clipped by 2 bases and J by 9 bases; unmatched bases: 3. Germline V gene sequence: CDR1 DFQATT, CDR2 SNEGSKA (reference sequence). The CDR3: CSARLAGGSEQFF. The CDR3 DNA is TGCAGTGCTAGACTAGCGGGGGGCAGTGAGCAGTTCTTC.

This clonotype was observed at least ten times. The chain has TRBV30 and TRBJ2-7; D remains unclear. The germline CDR1 and CDR2 sequences are GTSNPN and SVGIG (reference sequence). The CDR3 is 13 residues long. V lost 1 base to trimming and J lost 3 bases, with 10 bases between them. DNA for the CDR3: TGTGCCTGGAGTGAAGGCTATCTCTACGAGCAGTACTTC. Protein: CAWSEGYLYEQYF. The full variable domain, with the rest looked up from reference TRBV30 and TRBJ2-7, is SQTIHQWPATLVQPVGSPLSLECTVEGTSNPNLYWYRQAAGRGLQLLFYSVGIGQISSEVPQNLSASRPQDRQFILSSKKLLLSDSGFYLCAWSEGYLYEQYFGPGTRLTVT.

The genes are TRBV19 and TRBJ2-2, with 10 nucleotides matching TRBD2. This CDR3 comprises 16 residues. Trimming at V came to 7 bases and at J to 1 base, leaving 6 bases not matched to a gene. Germline loops: CDR1 LNHDA, CDR2 SQIVND (reference sequence). The CDR3 nucleotides read TGTGCCAGTACCCTAGCGGGAGTCGTGAACACCGGGGAGCTGTTTTTT. Translation: CASTLAGVVNTGELFF.

The rearrangement uses TRBV9 and TRBJ1-2; D might be TRBD1 (6 bases). The length of the CDR3 is 15 residues. The germline CDR1 and CDR2 sequences are SGDLS and YYNGEE. With 0 bases removed from V and 0 bases from J, the gap between germline ends came to 9 bases. The CDR3, as DNA: TGTGCCAGCAGCGTAGGAGGGGGGGCTAACTATGGCTACACCTTC. Translated, it gives CASSVGGGANYGYTF.

This clonotype occurred a few times. The chain is built from TRBV7-8 and TRBJ1-6; a weak D match, TRBD1 (5 bases). V lost 5 bases and J 6 bases, leaving 14 bases between the germline ends. This CDR3 has 15 amino acids. Germline V gives CDR1 SGHVS, CDR2 FQNEAQ. The CDR3 loop is CASSQGGGSNSPLHF. The CDR3 region has the DNA TGTGCCAGCAGCCAAGGCGGGGGTAGTAATTCACCCCTCCACTTT.

The chain is built from TRBV20-1 and TRBJ2-3; D is unresolved. V shed 1 base and J shed 2 bases, with 7 bases lying between them. CDR1 is DFQATT, CDR2 SNEGSKA, per germline (reference sequence). The CDR3 has 13 residues. For the CDR3, the DNA is TGCAGTGCTAGAGCGCACCCCACAGATACGCAGTATTTT. The encoded protein is CSARAHPTDTQYF.

The J gene is TRBJ2-5, the V gene TRBV24-1; 11 bases line up with TRBD1. The CDR3 runs 13 residues. V dropped 9 bases and J dropped 4; count of bases not matched to a gene: 3. Germline lookup yields CDR1 KGHDR and CDR2 SFDVKD. The CDR3 sequence: CATGQGAGETQYF. The CDR3 nucleotides read TGTGCCACCGGACAGGGGGCGGGAGAGACCCAGTACTTC.

The gene calls are TRBV4-1 and TRBJ2-7; the D gene is possibly TRBD1 (5 bases). The germline V and J ends were trimmed by 1 base and 6 bases, with 13 bases remaining between them. There are 14 residues in the CDR3. Germline V lookup: CDR1 MGHRA, CDR2 YSYEKL. CDR3 loop: CASSQGYPGFEQYF. In nucleotides, the CDR3 is TGCGCCAGCAGCCAAGGGTATCCAGGGTTCGAGCAGTACTTC.

J is TRBJ1-1 and V is TRBV29-1; the match to TRBD1 covers 8 bases. This CDR3 has 11 residues. Germline assignment: CDR1 SQVTM and CDR2 ANQGSEA. J was trimmed by 5 bases and V by 7 bases; bases with no gene match: 3. CDR3 protein: CSGHRGTEAFF. The CDR3 DNA sequence: TGCAGCGGCCACAGGGGGACTGAAGCTTTCTTT. The whole variable domain, remainder taken from reference TRBV29-1 and TRBJ1-1, is SAVISQKPSRDICQRGTSLTIQCQVDSQVTMMFWYRQQPGQSLTLIATANQGSEATYESGFVIDKFPISRPNLTFSTLTVSNMSPEDSSIYLCSGHRGTEAFFGQGTRLTVV.

Only a few counts were recorded for this clonotype. J is TRBJ2-4 and V is TRBV6-1; tentatively, D is TRBD1 (6 bases). The germline gives CDR1 MNHNS, CDR2 SASEGT. The V gene lost 10 bases and the J gene lost 8 bases, with 21 bases spanning the gap. The CDR3 is made up of 14 amino acids. CDR3 sequence reads: CATGALSVGDIQYF. As DNA, the CDR3 is TGTGCCACAGGGGCCCTTTCCGTTGGGGACATTCAGTACTTC.

This clonotype has at least ten counts. V is TRBV28 and J is TRBJ2-1; D is ambiguous. The CDR3 loop spans 13 amino acids. Trimming took off 7 bases at V and 5 bases at J, with 12 bases between the two ends. The V gene's germline CDR1 is MDHEN and CDR2 SYDVKM. CDR3 bases: TGTGCCAGCACCCACAGCGAGAACAATGAGCAGTTCTTC. Encoded protein: CASTHSENNEQFF.